The 30 T cell receptor beta chains presented below share a single source sample, sequenced in a study of CXCR3-negative and CXCR3-positive naive CD8 T cells. Findings and limits, study-wide: Naive cells positive for CXCR3 carried more hydrophobic TRB CDR3s than CXCR3-negative ones.

Their antigen targets remain unknown. In preparing the TRB cDNA libraries, 5' RACE with UMI labels was used. Reanalyzing the 5' RACE reads, TCRdb keeps one entry per CDR3 protein, without DNA. This sample contains approximately 100,000 distinct CDR3 sequences. Sample: naive CXCR3+ CD8+ T cells from blood. Subset given: CD45RO-CCR7+CD27+CD95- naive CD8+ T cells expressing CXCR3 (TNR3+). These receptors were obtained from a human donor in good health. Some clones in this sample may be carry-over from other donors' samples.

The chain links TRBV19 to TRBJ1-1. Germline lookup yields CDR1 LNHDA and CDR2 SQIVND (reference sequence). The CDR3 has 13 residues. The CDR3 sequence: CASSPGTVDEAFF.

V is TRBV7-8 and J is TRBJ2-3; the TRBD1 assignment by TCRdb is unverifiable without DNA. This CDR3 comprises 15 residues. The germline CDR1 and CDR2 sequences are SGHVS and FQNEAQ. CDR3 sequence reads: CASRYRDRDADTQYF.

This chain connects TRBV5-1 to TRBJ2-1; the TCRdb D gene call, TRBD2, has no DNA to confirm it. The CDR3 has 17 amino acids. In germline, CDR1 is SGHRS, CDR2 YFSETQ. CDR3 protein: CASSLFVELADYNEQFF.

The genes are TRBV7-6 and TRBJ2-7; TCRdb proposes TRBD1, but this gene call is untestable without DNA. Per the germline V gene, CDR1 is SGHVS and CDR2 is FNYEAQ. The CDR3 covers 16 residues. The CDR3 region is CASSLAWGGATYEQYF.

This chain links TRBV13 with TRBJ1-4; TCRdb proposes TRBD1, but this gene call is untestable without DNA. The CDR3 spans 15 residues. Germline V lookup: CDR1 PRHDT, CDR2 FYEKMQ (reference sequence). The CDR3 sequence is CASSDRQGTAEKLFF.

J is TRBJ2-2 and V is TRBV7-9; TCRdb's D call of TRBD1 is untestable without DNA. The germline gives CDR1 SEHNR, CDR2 FQNEAQ (reference sequence). This CDR3 contains 17 residues. The CDR3 protein is CASSPRGHTTNTGELFF. Combining the CDR3 with reference TRBV7-9 and TRBJ2-2 gives the whole variable domain DTGVSQNPRHKITKRGQNVTFRCDPISEHNRLYWYRQTLGQGPEFLTYFQNEAQLEKSRLLSDRFSAERPKGSFSTLEIQRTEQGDSAMYLCASSPRGHTTNTGELFFGEGSRLTVL.

The rearrangement joins TRBV28 to TRBJ2-1. The germline gives CDR1 MDHEN, CDR2 SYDVKM. There are 15 residues in the CDR3. CDR3: CASSFDRTAYNEQFF.

This rearrangement joins TRBV28 to TRBJ2-7; TCRdb selects TRBD2, and the lack of DNA leaves this call unchecked. Germline V gives CDR1 MDHEN, CDR2 SYDVKM. This CDR3 region has 13 residues. CDR3 sequence: CASSFPSGYEQYF. Variable domain in full (rest from reference TRBV28 and TRBJ2-7): DVKVTQSSRYLVKRTGEKVFLECVQDMDHENMFWYRQDPGLGLRLIYFSYDVKMKEKGDIPEGYSVSREKKERFSLILESASTNQTSMYLCASSFPSGYEQYFGPGTRLTVT.

The CDR3 sequence is CASPEEGPETQYF. V is TRBV7-9 and J is TRBJ2-5; with no DNA, the TCRdb D assignment of TRBD2 cannot be verified. Germline CDR1 is SEHNR and CDR2 is FQNEAQ (reference sequence). The CDR3 sequence is 13 residues long. Drawing the rest from reference TRBV7-9 and TRBJ2-5, the complete variable domain is DTGVSQNPRHKITKRGQNVTFRCDPISEHNRLYWYRQTLGQGPEFLTYFQNEAQLEKSRLLSDRFSAERPKGSFSTLEIQRTEQGDSAMYLCASPEEGPETQYFGPGTRLLVL.

This rearrangement joins TRBV6-5 to TRBJ2-1. This CDR3 is 13 amino acids long. Per germline, CDR1 MNHEY and CDR2 SVGAGI. The CDR3 here is CASSYGPADEQFF.

The chain is built from TRBV13 and TRBJ1-3. The length of the CDR3 is 16 residues. Germline CDR1 and CDR2: PRHDT and FYEKMQ (reference sequence). CDR3 residues: CASSRIGQSSGNTIYF.

The rearrangement uses TRBV20-1 and TRBJ2-7; TCRdb proposes TRBD1, but this gene call is untestable without DNA. The CDR3 covers 16 residues. Germline V lookup: CDR1 DFQATT, CDR2 SNEGSKA (reference sequence). CDR3 in amino acids: CSARDALKDRRSEQYF.

This chain connects TRBV4-3 to TRBJ1-1. The CDR3 is 15 amino acids. Germline V gene sequence: CDR1 LGHNA, CDR2 YSLEER. CDR3 in amino acids: CASSQDMGSNTEAFF.

This CDR3 reads CSVVGSTYNEQFF. V gene TRBV29-1 combines with J gene TRBJ2-1. The CDR3 extends over 13 amino acids. Germline assignment: CDR1 SQVTM and CDR2 ANQGSEA.

This chain's CDR3 is CASSHPAGGGIYNEQFF. The chain joins TRBV4-1 to TRBJ2-1; TCRdb returns TRBD1, unconfirmable since there is no DNA. Germline-derived CDR1 and CDR2 are MGHRA and YSYEKL. This CDR3 has 17 residues.

V usage is TRBV9 and J usage is TRBJ2-1. CDR1 and CDR2 from the germline V gene are SGDLS and YYNGEE. There are 12 residues in the CDR3. CDR3 in amino acids: CASSESSYEQFF.

The V gene is TRBV20-1, the J gene TRBJ1-5. The CDR3 is made up of 17 amino acids. Per the germline V gene, CDR1 is DFQATT and CDR2 is SNEGSKA (reference sequence). CDR3 region: CSAKSGILLGSNQPQHF.

The chain joins TRBV28 to TRBJ2-7; checking the TCRdb D call of TRBD2 is not possible without DNA. Germline V gives CDR1 MDHEN, CDR2 SYDVKM. This CDR3 contains 16 residues. CDR3 amino acids: CASSLDSGRPSYEQYF.

This rearrangement joins TRBV12-3 or TRBV12-4 to TRBJ2-7; as DNA is missing, the TRBD1 call by TCRdb cannot be tested. The length of the CDR3 is 13 residues. The CDR3 is CASSFSRAYEQYF.

The J gene is TRBJ1-5, the V gene TRBV21-1; no DNA is available, so the TRBD1 call from TCRdb remains unchecked. TRBV21-1 is a listed pseudogene. CDR3 length equals 21 residues. This chain's CDR3 is CASSKGRKTRPSTYSNQPQHF.

This sequence joins TRBV20-1 and TRBJ2-7; TCRdb's D call of TRBD1 is untestable without DNA. Looked up from germline, CDR1 is DFQATT and CDR2 is SNEGSKA (reference sequence). The CDR3 spans 14 residues. The CDR3 loop reads CSARVPGQGYEQYF.

The rearrangement links TRBV28 to TRBJ2-7. This CDR3 contains 14 residues. Germline V gene sequence: CDR1 MDHEN, CDR2 SYDVKM. CDR3: CASRDTGSSYEQYF.

This sequence joins TRBV24-1 and TRBJ2-2; the D call from TCRdb, TRBD1, cannot be confirmed without DNA. Germline values: CDR1 KGHDR, CDR2 SFDVKD. The CDR3 length is 18 residues. CDR3 sequence: CATSDSRPRGGNTGELFF.

This sequence joins TRBV4-3 and TRBJ2-3; TCRdb picks TRBD1, but there is no DNA to check that call. CDR1 and CDR2 (germline): LGHNA, YSLEER. CDR3 length: 16 amino acids. The CDR3 spells CASSQKGGGSTDTQYF.

The J gene is TRBJ2-7, the V gene TRBV4-1; as DNA is missing, the TRBD1 call by TCRdb cannot be tested. Germline CDR1 is MGHRA and CDR2 is YSYEKL. The CDR3 extends over 13 amino acids. The CDR3 protein is CASSHPGAYEQYF.

The CDR3 sequence is CASSSPWRGDNNEQFF. V is TRBV11-3 and J is TRBJ2-1; the D call of TRBD1 rests on TCRdb alone, since no DNA is present to check it. Germline CDR1 is SGHNT and CDR2 is YENEEA. The CDR3 length is 16 residues.

The chain links TRBV7-9 to TRBJ1-2; TCRdb calls TRBD1, which cannot be checked without DNA. Germline-derived CDR1 and CDR2 are SEHNR and FQNEAQ (reference sequence). This CDR3 has 15 amino acids. The CDR3: CASSSIRGLEYGYTF. Looking up the rest from reference TRBV7-9 and TRBJ1-2 gives the full variable domain: DTGVSQNPRHKITKRGQNVTFRCDPISEHNRLYWYRQTLGQGPEFLTYFQNEAQLEKSRLLSDRFSAERPKGSFSTLEIQRTEQGDSAMYLCASSSIRGLEYGYTFGSGTRLTVV.

This chain joins TRBV4-1 and TRBJ2-2; no DNA is available, so the TRBD1 call from TCRdb remains unchecked. This CDR3 has 14 amino acids. Per germline, CDR1 MGHRA and CDR2 YSYEKL. The chain's CDR3 is CASSPQGVSGELFF.

The V gene is TRBV12-3 or TRBV12-4, the J gene TRBJ2-2; the D gene TCRdb calls, TRBD1, cannot be checked with no DNA. The CDR3 has 16 residues. CDR3 loop: CASSLPGTGYTGELFF.

V gene TRBV23-1 combines with J gene TRBJ1-5. TRBV23-1 is recorded as an ORF, its role being uncertain. The CDR3 spans 18 residues. The CDR3 reads CARKQSYMETKENHTQHF.